This TCR beta chain originates from a study of blood T cell repertoires in COVID-19. As for the study in general: From T cells, B-cell-depleted T cells, or PBMCs came the material, which was cDNA or gDNA.

Here immunoSEQ multiplex PCR was the method, and the copy in TCRdb shows in-frame clones only, minus some. The table lists roughly 220,000 clones, approximately 84% of them singletons. CDR3 length: 15 amino acids. Trimming took off 2 bases at V and 7 bases at J, with 14 bases between the two ends. Germline V lookup: CDR1 MNHNY, CDR2 SVGAGI (reference sequence). The chain has TRBV6-6 and TRBJ1-4, with no clear D. The clonotype originates from a woman aged 55-69 years with acute or convalescent COVID-19. The sample taken for sequencing was peripheral blood. The CDR3 bases are TGTGCCAGCAGTTACCTGAGTGGCGGGAGTGAAAAACTGTTTTTT. Translating it yields CASSYLSGGSEKLFF.